Listed below are T cell receptor beta chains from one sample, sequenced in a study of CD8+ T cells in alopecia areata. Only in-frame clones appear in the TCRdb table, and some are missing; sequencing was by immunoSEQ multiplex PCR. This sample has tens of thousands of clones; around 65% occur once, and the top ten carry 23%. Sequencing was performed on CD8+ T cells sorted from blood, taken at week 24, from a patient treated with tofacitinib. These receptors were obtained from a human donor with alopecia areata. Each CDR3 is given with its conserved first and last residue. D genes are given only for firm matches. The size field is filled for only some rows; it gives once, few, many or a size class.

>NA|TRBD1|TRBJ2-7|TRBV27
TGTGCCAGCAGTTTATCCCAGGGGGCGTTGTACGAGCAGTACTTC
CASSLSQGALYEQYF
>NA|NA|TRBJ1-1|TRBV9
TGTGCCAGCAGCGTAGGCGCAGGGCGCACTGAAGCTTTCTTT
CASSVGAGRTEAFF
>NA|NA|TRBJ2-3|TRBV6-5
TGTGCCAGCAGTAGAGGGGTGGTCACAGATACGCAGTATTTT
CASSRGVVTDTQYF
>NA|TRBD1|TRBJ1-1|TRBV25-1
TGTGCCAGCAGTGAAGTTGACAGGGTGGACACTGAAGCTTTCTTT
CASSEVDRVDTEAFF
>NA|NA|TRBJ2-7|TRBV7-9
TGTGCCAGCAGTTCCGTGGAGCAGTACTTC
CASSSVEQYF
>few|TRBD2|TRBJ2-1|TRBV27
TGTGCCAGCAGTTTACTCCTAGCGGGAGGGAATGAGCAGTTCTTC
CASSLLLAGGNEQFF
>few|NA|TRBJ1-1|TRBV4-1
TGCGCCAGCATGCCAAGGATAATGAGCATGAACACTGAAGCTTTCTTT
CASMPRIMSMNTEAFF
>few|NA|TRBJ2-3|TRBV6-5
TGTGCCAGCAGTTCCACAGATACGCAGTATTTT
CASSSTDTQYF
>NA|TRBD1|TRBJ2-4|TRBV19
TGTGCCAGTAGTCCAGGGACAGGGTCGACTGAGGTGGGGAACATTCAGTACTTC
CASSPGTGSTEVGNIQYF
>NA|NA|TRBJ2-1|TRBV15
TGTGCCACCAGCGGGGGGGACAGCCTGACAGGGGATGAGCAGTTCTTC
CATSGGDSLTGDEQFF
>few|NA|TRBJ2-7|TRBV7-9
TGTGCCAGCAGCTTATTTGGCGGGCCTAACTCCTACGAGCAGTACTTC
CASSLFGGPNSYEQYF
>many|TRBD2|TRBJ2-7|TRBV7-2
TGTGCCAGCAGCTTCCCCCAGGGAGGGGAGCCCTACGAGCAGTACTTC
CASSFPQGGEPYEQYF
>NA|NA|TRBJ2-7|TRBV30
TGTGCCTGGAATGCTGGGCTGGGCGTCCACGAGCAGTACTTC
CAWNAGLGVHEQYF
>few|TRBD1|TRBJ2-7|TRBV27
TGTGCCAGCAGTGGACAGGGATACGAGCAGTACTTC
CASSGQGYEQYF
>NA|NA|TRBJ2-2|TRBV5-6
TGTGCCAGCAGCTTGGGAGGGGCCGGGGAGCTGTTTTTT
CASSLGGAGELFF
>NA|NA|TRBJ2-7|TRBV14
TGTGCCAGCAGCCAAACCGGGAAACTTCGGGCTAGCGACTACGAGCAGTACTTC
CASSQTGKLRASDYEQYF
>few|NA|TRBJ1-1|TRBV19
TGTGCCAGTAGTATAGCGTCAGGGAACACTGAAGCTTTCTTT
CASSIASGNTEAFF
>NA|TRBD2|TRBJ2-1|TRBV4-1
TGCGCCAGCAGCCAAACGACTAGCGGGGGGGCAAAGTTCTTC
CASSQTTSGGAKFF
>NA|NA|TRBJ2-7|TRBV27
TGTGCCAGCAGTTTCCAGGCGTCCTACGAGCAGTACTTC
CASSFQASYEQYF
>few|NA|TRBJ2-1|TRBV6-4
TGTGCCAGCAGTTTAGGGCAGACCAATGAGCAGTTCTTC
CASSLGQTNEQFF
>NA|NA|TRBJ2-3|TRBV4-1
TGCGCCAGCGGTGGTGGGGGGAGTGTTACGCAGTATTTT
CASGGGGSVTQYF
>NA|NA|TRBJ1-1|TRBV4-3
TGCGCCAGCAGCCAAGATCCAGTGACAGTACCGAACACTGAAGCTTTCTTT
CASSQDPVTVPNTEAFF
>few|NA|TRBJ2-5|TRBV5-1
TGCGCCAGCAGCTCCAGACAGGACCCAGGGACCCAGTACTTC
CASSSRQDPGTQYF
>many|NA|TRBJ2-7|TRBV4-2
TGTGCCAGCAGCTTAGATCCCACGTTCTCCTACGAGCAGTACTTC
CASSLDPTFSYEQYF
>NA|NA|TRBJ2-7|TRBV13
TGTGCCAGCAGCTTGGCCCAGGACCAACAACACGAGCAGTACTTC
CASSLAQDQQHEQYF
>few|TRBD1|TRBJ2-1|TRBV19
TGTGCCAGTAGTAGAAGGGACAGCCCCTACAATGAGCAGTTCTTC
CASSRRDSPYNEQFF
>NA|NA|TRBJ2-1|TRBV20-1
TGCGGGAAGACCTCCTACAATGAGCAGTTCTTC
CGKTSYNEQFF
>NA|NA|TRBJ1-5|TRBV4-1
TGCGCCAGCAGCCAGGAAACACAGGGTGCTCAGCCCCAGCATTTT
CASSQETQGAQPQHF
>NA|NA|TRBJ1-1|TRBV9
TGTGCCAGCCAACTTGGGGACGGAGGAACTGAAGCTTTCTTT
CASQLGDGGTEAFF
>NA|NA|TRBJ2-3|TRBV14
TGTGCCAGCAGCCCCGGACAGTATACCACAGATACGCAGTATTTT
CASSPGQYTTDTQYF
>NA|NA|TRBJ2-7|TRBV27
TGTGCCAGCAGTCCCTCGATGGGGACGAACTACGAGCAGTACTTC
CASSPSMGTNYEQYF
>NA|TRBD2|TRBJ2-1|TRBV15
TGTGCCACCATGGGACTAGCGGGAGCTGAGCAGTTCTTC
CATMGLAGAEQFF
>NA|TRBD1|TRBJ2-5|TRBV9
TGTGCCAGCAGCGCCCCGGGACAGCCCCAAGAGACCCAGTACTTC
CASSAPGQPQETQYF
>NA|NA|TRBJ2-3|TRBV5-6
TGTGCCAGCAGCCCAAACGGGACACCTATCGAGTATTTT
CASSPNGTPIEYF
>NA|TRBD2|TRBJ2-1|TRBV6-5
TGTGCCAGCAGTGACCGACTAGCGAATGAGCAGTTCTTC
CASSDRLANEQFF
>NA|NA|TRBJ2-7|TRBV27
TGTGCCAGCAGCCCACTCCCCAACTCAGCCTCCTACGAGCAGTACTTC
CASSPLPNSASYEQYF
>NA|TRBD2|TRBJ2-2|TRBV27
TGTGCCAGCAGTTTGGGGACTAGCGGAAACACCGGGGAGCTGTTTTTT
CASSLGTSGNTGELFF
>once|NA|TRBJ1-1|TRBV11-1
TGTGCCAGCAGCACTCAGGGGTCGTTCACTGAAGCTTTCTTT
CASSTQGSFTEAFF
>NA|TRBD1|TRBJ1-2|TRBV4-1
TGCGCCAGCAGCCAAGACGGGACAGGGGGCTATGGCTACACCTTC
CASSQDGTGGYGYTF
>NA|TRBD1|TRBJ1-2|TRBV4-1
TGCGCCAGCAGCCAAGATTGGGACAGGGTCCCTTACGGCTACACCTTC
CASSQDWDRVPYGYTF
>NA|TRBD2|TRBJ2-3|TRBV7-9
TGTGCCAGCAGCTTTTCTAGCGGGGGTCCCACAGATACGCAGTATTTT
CASSFSSGGPTDTQYF
>NA|NA|TRBJ2-7|TRBV20-1
TGCAGTGCCGGGACCTTCTACGAGCAGTACTTC
CSAGTFYEQYF
>NA|NA|TRBJ2-5|TRBV7-6
TGTGCCAGCAGCTTAGGGGAGTCAGTCATTGAGACCCAGTACTTC
CASSLGESVIETQYF
>NA|NA|TRBJ2-3|TRBV6-5
TGTGCCAGCAGTTACTCGCCGACAAGCACAGATACGCAGTATTTT
CASSYSPTSTDTQYF
>NA|NA|TRBJ2-5|TRBV7-6
TGTGCCAGCAGCTTATCATCGGCGCTTCGGAAAGAGACCCAGTACTTC
CASSLSSALRKETQYF
>NA|NA|TRBJ2-1|TRBV14
TGTGCCAGCAGCCAAGAGTGGGTAAGCTCCTACAATGAGCAGTTCTTC
CASSQEWVSSYNEQFF
>NA|TRBD2|TRBJ2-7|TRBV7-9
TGTGCCAGCAGCCTGACGGGAGGGGATGGCGAGCAGTACTTC
CASSLTGGDGEQYF
>NA|NA|TRBJ2-3|TRBV27
TGTGCCAGCAGTTTAGGGGGGGATACGCAGTATTTT
CASSLGGDTQYF
>NA|TRBD1|TRBJ2-3|TRBV28
TGTGCCAGCAGACCACTAGACAGGGGGCTAGATACGCAGTATTTT
CASRPLDRGLDTQYF